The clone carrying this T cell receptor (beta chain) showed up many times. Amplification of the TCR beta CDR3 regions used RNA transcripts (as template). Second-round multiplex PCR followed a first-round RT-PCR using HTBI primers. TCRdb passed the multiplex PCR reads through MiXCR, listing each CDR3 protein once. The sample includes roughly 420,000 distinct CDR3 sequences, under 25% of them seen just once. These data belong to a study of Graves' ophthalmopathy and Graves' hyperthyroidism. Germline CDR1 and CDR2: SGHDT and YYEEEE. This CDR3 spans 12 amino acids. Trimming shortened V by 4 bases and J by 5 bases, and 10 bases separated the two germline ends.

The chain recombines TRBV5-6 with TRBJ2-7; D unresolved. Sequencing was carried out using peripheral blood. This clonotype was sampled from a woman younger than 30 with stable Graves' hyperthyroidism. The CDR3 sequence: CASSHGWDEQYF. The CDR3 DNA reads TGTGCCAGCAGCCACGGGTGGGACGAGCAGTACTTC.